This T cell receptor (beta chain) was sequenced during a study of identical twins. TCRdb reprocessed the 5' RACE reads via MiXCR and lists one record per CDR3 protein. The sample gives a few hundred thousand distinct CDR3 sequences, 9% to 10% of which show up once; 8% to 9.5% is in the top ten. This CDR3 spans 15 amino acids. Trimming cost V 1 base and J 0 bases, with 6 bases left between them. Per the germline V gene, CDR1 is SGHAT and CDR2 is FQNNGV. The chain carries TRBV11-2 and TRBJ1-4, with D maybe TRBD1 (6 bases). Sequences were obtained from naive T cells sorted from blood. This receptor was taken from a woman between 50 and 59 years old in good health. The CDR3 protein is CASSLGTATNEKLFF. Here the CDR3 DNA reads TGTGCCAGCAGCTTAGGGACAGCAACTAATGAAAAACTGTTTTTT.